These 7 T cell receptor beta chains came from one sample sequenced in a study of OX40 agonist ivuxolimab in advanced cancers. Sequencing was performed with immunoSEQ multiplex PCR; in TCRdb, only in-frame clones are kept and a portion is missing. The data contain 65,000 to 75,000 clones, about 85% of them singletons. Sequenced material: CD4+ or CD8+ T cells sorted from blood, taken in a trial of the OX40 agonist ivuxolimab. All receptors come from an adult with an advanced solid tumor such as melanoma, head and neck, liver or kidney cancer.

This chain joins TRBV7-2 and TRBJ1-1, with unresolved D. There are 15 residues in the CDR3. CDR1 and CDR2 from the germline V gene are SGHTA and FQGNSA. V shed 2 bases and J shed 4 bases, with 14 bases lying between them. The CDR3 loop is CASSLFTPRSTEAFF. CDR3 bases: TGTGCCAGCAGCTTATTTACCCCTCGATCCACTGAAGCTTTCTTT.

This clone has more than one count but fewer than ten. V and J are TRBV4-3 and TRBJ2-7, with D uncertain. Germline V gene sequence: CDR1 LGHNA, CDR2 YSLEER. V was shortened by 0 bases and J by 3 bases, with 18 bases between the two germline ends. The CDR3 spans 17 residues. This CDR3 reads CASSQESRPPRIYEQYF. CDR3 nucleotides: TGCGCCAGCAGCCAAGAATCCAGGCCCCCCCGAATCTACGAGCAGTACTTC.

The rearrangement uses TRBV6-1 and TRBJ2-7, with D perhaps being TRBD1 or TRBD2 (6 bases each). Germline assignment: CDR1 MNHNS and CDR2 SASEGT. The CDR3 runs 15 residues. V lost 3 bases and J 0 bases, leaving 12 bases between the germline ends. The CDR3 sequence: CASSDKGGSSYEQYF. The CDR3 bases are TGTGCCAGCAGTGATAAAGGGGGGAGCTCCTACGAGCAGTACTTC.

The chain carries TRBV19 and TRBJ1-1; unclear D gene. Germline CDR1 reads LNHDA; CDR2 reads SQIVND (reference sequence). V was cut by 5 bases and J by 3 bases, with 10 bases left in between. The CDR3 has 13 amino acids. This chain's CDR3 is CASSEQRDTEAFF. The DNA of the CDR3 is TGTGCCAGTAGTGAACAACGGGACACTGAAGCTTTCTTT.

V usage is TRBV7-8 and J usage is TRBJ2-3; D unclear. V lost 1 base and J lost 5, with 10 bases in between. CDR1 is SGHVS, CDR2 FQNEAQ, per germline. This CDR3 comprises 14 residues. The CDR3 DNA sequence: TGTGCCAGCAGCTTAGTTCGGACCCAAGATACGCAGTATTTT. Protein product: CASSLVRTQDTQYF. The full variable domain, rest sourced from reference TRBV7-8 and TRBJ2-3, is GAGVSQSPRYKVAKRGQDVALRCDPISGHVSLFWYQQALGQGPEFLTYFQNEAQLDKSGLPSDRFFAERPEGSVSTLKIQRTQQEDSAVYLCASSLVRTQDTQYFGPGTRLTVL.

The rearrangement uses TRBV6-1 and TRBJ1-2; D uncertain. Deletions cut 0 bases from V and 0 bases from J, with 14 bases between. This CDR3 is 17 amino acids long. Germline CDR1 and CDR2: MNHNS and SASEGT. CDR3 in DNA: TGTGCCAGCAGTGAAGCGCTGGTTCTCCTTCCTAACTATGGCTACACCTTC. This encodes CASSEALVLLPNYGYTF.

The V and J genes are TRBV5-1 and TRBJ1-2; 9 nucleotides agree with TRBD1. Germline values: CDR1 SGHRS, CDR2 YFSETQ. CDR3 length: 15 amino acids. J lost 2 bases, V lost 5 bases, and 7 bases had no gene match. CDR3 residues: CASRLQGAPNYGYTF. CDR3 DNA sequence: TGCGCCAGCAGACTACAGGGGGCGCCCAACTATGGCTACACCTTC.